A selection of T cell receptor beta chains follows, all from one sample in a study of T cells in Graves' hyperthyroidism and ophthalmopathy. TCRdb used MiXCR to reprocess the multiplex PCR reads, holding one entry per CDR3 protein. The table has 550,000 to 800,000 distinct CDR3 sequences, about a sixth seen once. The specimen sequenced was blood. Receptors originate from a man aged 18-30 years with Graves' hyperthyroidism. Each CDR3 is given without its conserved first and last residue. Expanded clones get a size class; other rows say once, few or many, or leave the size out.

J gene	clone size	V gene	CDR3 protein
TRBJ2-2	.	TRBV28	ASTQGLAETFPTGELF
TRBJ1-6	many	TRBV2	ASSTGTGNSPLH
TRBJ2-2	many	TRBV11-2	ASSLARHLAGELF
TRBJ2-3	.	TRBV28	ASTPGWSTDAQY
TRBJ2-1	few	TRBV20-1	SASDKYSYNEQF
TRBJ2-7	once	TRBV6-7	ASSYPDTPGHEQY
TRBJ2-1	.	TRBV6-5	ASSYSPSGRYNEQF
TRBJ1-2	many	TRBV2	ASSEGTGTYGYT
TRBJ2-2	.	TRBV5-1	ASSLARRGTGELF
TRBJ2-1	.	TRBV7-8	ASTGLAGESDEQF
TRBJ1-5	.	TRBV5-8	ASSLSGWQPQH
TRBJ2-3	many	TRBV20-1	SATGQGSTDTQY
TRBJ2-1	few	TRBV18	ASSPLRTGLGYNEQF
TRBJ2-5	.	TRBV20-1	SAPGQAYHQETQY
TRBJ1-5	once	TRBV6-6	ASSYSYGRQPQH
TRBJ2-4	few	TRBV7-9	ASSLVGTAAKNIQY